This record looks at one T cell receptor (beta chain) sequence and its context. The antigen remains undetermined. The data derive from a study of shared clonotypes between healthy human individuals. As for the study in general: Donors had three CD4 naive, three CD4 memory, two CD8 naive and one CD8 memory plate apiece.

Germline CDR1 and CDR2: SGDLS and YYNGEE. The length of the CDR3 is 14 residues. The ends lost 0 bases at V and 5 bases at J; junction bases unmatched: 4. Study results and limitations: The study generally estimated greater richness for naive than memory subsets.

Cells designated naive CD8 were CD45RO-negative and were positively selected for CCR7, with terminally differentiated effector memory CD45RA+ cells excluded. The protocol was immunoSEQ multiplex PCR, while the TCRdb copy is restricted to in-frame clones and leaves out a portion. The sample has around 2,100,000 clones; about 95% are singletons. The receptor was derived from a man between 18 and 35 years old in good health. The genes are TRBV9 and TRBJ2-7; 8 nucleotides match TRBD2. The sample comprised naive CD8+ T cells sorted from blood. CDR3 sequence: CASSVDGGVHEQYF. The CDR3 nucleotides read TGTGCCAGCAGCGTAGACGGGGGGGTACACGAGCAGTACTTC.